A selection of T cell receptor beta chains follows, all from one sample in a study of spatial heterogeneity in lung cancer. TCRdb itself ran the 5' RACE reads through MiXCR, one entry per CDR3 protein. Of about 52,000 distinct CDR3 sequences detected, 7.4% appear once; the ten largest clones hold around 38%. This specimen consisted of PBMCs, obtained at follow-up. The receptors shown here come from a female donor with early-stage non-small cell lung cancer. CDR3s include the opening cysteine and the closing phenylalanine or tryptophan. The D gene is left open where the match is weak. For some rows the clone size is stated as once, few or many, or as a class when expanded; others skip it.

-	TRBJ2-1	TRBV6-5	few	TGTGCCAGCAGTTTCCGTCACGGGGGCGTCCCCTCCTTTTACAATGAGCAGTTCTTC	CASSFRHGGVPSFYNEQFF
-	TRBJ2-5	TRBV12-3/TRBV12-4	many	TGTGCCAGCAGTCCTAGTCACAGGGTACAATCAGAGACCCAGTACTTC	CASSPSHRVQSETQYF
-	TRBJ2-7	TRBV6-2/TRBV6-3	many	TGTGCCAGCAGTTACTCTCCATCGAAAAGCTCCTACGAGCAGTACTTC	CASSYSPSKSSYEQYF
-	TRBJ2-5	TRBV5-4	few	TGTGCCAGCAGGTTAACCGGGACTCCGCAAGAGACCCAGTACTTC	CASRLTGTPQETQYF
-	TRBJ2-3	TRBV6-5	many	TGTGCCAGCAGTTACGCGACGAGGGGAGAGACGCAGTATTTT	CASSYATRGETQYF
TRBD1	TRBJ2-3	TRBV12-3/TRBV12-4	-	TGTGCCAGCAGTCCCCCCCGGACAGGGGCGTTGAGTACGCAGTATTTT	CASSPPRTGALSTQYF
-	TRBJ1-1	TRBV7-9	many	TGTGCCAGCAGCTTGGGTTCTTACACTGAAGCTTTCTTT	CASSLGSYTEAFF
-	TRBJ2-5	TRBV11-2	few	TGTGCCAGCAGCCGGGACGGTCAAGAGACCCAGTACTTC	CASSRDGQETQYF
-	TRBJ1-6	TRBV21-1	-	TGTGCCAGCAGCAAAGTGGTGTACAGCCACTCCTATAATTCACCCCTCCACTTT	CASSKVVYSHSYNSPLHF
-	TRBJ1-1	TRBV6-2/TRBV6-3	few	TGTGCCAGCAGTTACGAGAGGGGCCGGAACACTGAAGCTTTCTTT	CASSYERGRNTEAFF
-	TRBJ1-6	TRBV5-1	many	TGCGCCAGCAGCCTCCGCATGGATTCACCCCTCCACTTT	CASSLRMDSPLHF
-	TRBJ2-1	TRBV29-1	many	TGCAGCGTTACCCCGACCCTTAATGAGCAGTTCTTC	CSVTPTLNEQFF
-	TRBJ1-1	TRBV6-2/TRBV6-3	many	TGTGCCAGCAGTTATCGACGGGACACTGAAGCTTTCTTT	CASSYRRDTEAFF
-	TRBJ2-5	TRBV20-1	many	TGCAGTGCTAGCAGTACCGGATCCGGAGAGACCCAGTACTTC	CSASSTGSGETQYF
TRBD2	TRBJ2-4	TRBV20-1	many	TGCAGTGCTAGAGATACCTCTAGCGGCCGACAAAACATTCAGTACTTC	CSARDTSSGRQNIQYF
-	TRBJ1-5	TRBV5-4	few	TGTGCCAGCAGCTTGGGCGGCAATAGGGGCAATCAGCCCCAGCATTTT	CASSLGGNRGNQPQHF
-	TRBJ1-5	TRBV11-2	few	TGTGCCAGCAGCCTTAGGAGGGGAGGGGCCCAGCATTTT	CASSLRRGGAQHF
TRBD2	TRBJ2-5	TRBV2	medium-sized	TGTGCCAGCAGTGAAGACGGGACTAGCGGCCCCCAAGAGACCCAGTACTTC	CASSEDGTSGPQETQYF
-	TRBJ2-2	TRBV20-1	many	TGCAGTGCTACCCCATGGGGGCACGGGGAGCTGTTTTTT	CSATPWGHGELFF
-	TRBJ1-1	TRBV12-5	few	TGTGCTAGTGGTTGGCCACCTATGAACACTGAAGCTTTCTTT	CASGWPPMNTEAFF
TRBD2	TRBJ2-1	TRBV24-1	many	TGTGCCACCAGTGTGGGAGCGGGGAACAAGGGCGATGAGCAGTTCTTC	CATSVGAGNKGDEQFF
-	TRBJ2-6	TRBV20-1	-	TGCAGTGCTCGATCCGACTGGTCTAGGGCCAACGTCCTGACTTTC	CSARSDWSRANVLTF
-	TRBJ2-2	TRBV5-1	few	TGTGCCAGCAGCTTCGCGACAGGGAACACCGGGGAGCTGTTTTTT	CASSFATGNTGELFF
-	TRBJ2-7	TRBV6-5	many	TGTGCCAGCAGTTCGGACCTGGGGGCCAGGGAGCAGTACTTC	CASSSDLGAREQYF
-	TRBJ1-2	TRBV7-2	-	TGTGCCAGCAGCCGCTATACAGAGACAGCAGGCTACACCTTC	CASSRYTETAGYTF
TRBD2	TRBJ2-1	TRBV5-1	-	TGCGCCAGCAGTTTAGCGGGGACCGCGCGGGGTGAGCAGTTCTTC	CASSLAGTARGEQFF
-	TRBJ1-5	TRBV28	many	TGTGCCAGCGTTTCAAGGGGAGGAGGCGGCAATCAGCCCCAGCATTTT	CASVSRGGGGNQPQHF
-	TRBJ2-6	TRBV7-3	-	TGTGCCAGCAGCTTAACAGGGACAAGCTCTGGGGCCAACGTCCTGACTTTC	CASSLTGTSSGANVLTF
-	TRBJ2-1	TRBV5-6	-	TGTGCCAGCAGCCGCACAGGGTTTCGGTTCTTC	CASSRTGFRFF
-	TRBJ1-2	TRBV11-2	many	TGTGCCAGCAGCTTAGGTTCCGTCGGGGTGGAGAACTATGGCTACACCTTC	CASSLGSVGVENYGYTF
TRBD1	TRBJ2-7	TRBV6-5	few	TGTGCCAGCAGCTGGGACAGGGCCTACGAGCAGTACTTC	CASSWDRAYEQYF
-	TRBJ1-5	TRBV7-9	many	TGTGCCAGCAGCTCGACATATAGCAATCAGCCCCAGCATTTT	CASSSTYSNQPQHF
TRBD1	TRBJ2-7	TRBV20-1	many	TGCAGTGCCCAAGGACAGGGGACCTACGAGCAGTACTTC	CSAQGQGTYEQYF
-	TRBJ1-5	TRBV2	few	TGTGCCAGCAGTGGTAGCAATCAGCCCCAGCATTTT	CASSGSNQPQHF
-	TRBJ1-1	TRBV7-9	-	TGTGCCAGCAGCGATATGTCAGTGAACACTGAAGCTTTCTTT	CASSDMSVNTEAFF
-	TRBJ1-1	TRBV7-9	-	TGTGCCAGCAGCCACCCCCCGGGGCGTGACACTGAAGCTTTCTTT	CASSHPPGRDTEAFF
-	TRBJ2-3	TRBV4-1	-	TGCGCCAGCAGCCAAGTCGTAGATACGCAGTATTTT	CASSQVVDTQYF
TRBD2	TRBJ2-1	TRBV6-6	few	TGTGCCAGCAGTGAGGCCCCTAGCGGGGGGCCTTACAATGAGCAGTTCTTC	CASSEAPSGGPYNEQFF
TRBD1	TRBJ2-7	TRBV6-2/TRBV6-3	many	TGTGCCAGCAGTGGGACCGGGACAGGAGCCTACGAGCAGTACTTC	CASSGTGTGAYEQYF
TRBD2	TRBJ2-3	TRBV6-5	-	TGTGCCAGCAGTCCCGGACTAGCGGGGGGTGGGACAGATACGCAGTATTTT	CASSPGLAGGGTDTQYF
TRBD1	TRBJ1-1	TRBV28	many	TGTGCCAGCAGTTTATCCCGGACAGGGGGCGGTAGGGCTTTCTTT	CASSLSRTGGGRAFF
-	TRBJ2-1	TRBV19	many	TGTGCCAGTAGTATAGCGGGGAAGAACAATGAGCAGTTCTTC	CASSIAGKNNEQFF
TRBD1	TRBJ2-3	TRBV5-6	many	TGTGCCAGCAGCAAGGGACAGGGGTGGGCAGATACGCAGTATTTT	CASSKGQGWADTQYF
-	TRBJ2-7	TRBV12-3/TRBV12-4	many	TGTGCCAGCAGTTTGGCAACCTCCTACGAGCAGTACTTC	CASSLATSYEQYF
-	TRBJ1-2	TRBV27	many	TGTGCCAGCAGTTTATCCAGGACGGCGAACTATGGCTACACCTTC	CASSLSRTANYGYTF
TRBD1	TRBJ2-1	TRBV28	few	TGTGCCAGCAGTTCTGTGGCAGGGGGCGAGAATGAGCAGTTCTTC	CASSSVAGGENEQFF
-	TRBJ2-3	TRBV7-2	many	TGTGCCAGCAGCCTGCGACTAGTCCTTCTCACAGATACGCAGTATTTT	CASSLRLVLLTDTQYF
-	TRBJ1-6	TRBV5-1	many	TGCGCCAGCAGCCGTGGGGGTGAGAATTCACCCCTCCACTTT	CASSRGGENSPLHF
-	TRBJ1-1	TRBV7-9	many	TGTGCCAGCAGCTTAGGGACAGCCTTCACTGAAGCTTTCTTT	CASSLGTAFTEAFF
-	TRBJ1-1	TRBV7-2	many	TGTGCCAGCATCGAAATTACAGGGATCACTGAAGCTTTCTTT	CASIEITGITEAFF
TRBD1	TRBJ1-6	TRBV7-2	few	TGTGCCAGCAGGACAGGGCCGTATAATTCACCCCTCCACTTT	CASRTGPYNSPLHF
TRBD1	TRBJ1-6	TRBV20-1	many	TGCAGTTCGAGGACAGGGAATTCACCCCTCCACTTT	CSSRTGNSPLHF
-	TRBJ2-3	TRBV11-2	few	TGTGCCAGCAGCTTAGAGGGACAGCGGGGTACCGCAGATACGCAGTATTTT	CASSLEGQRGTADTQYF
TRBD1	TRBJ1-5	TRBV6-2/TRBV6-3	many	TGTGCCAGCAGCCAAACAGGGGGAAACCAGCCCCAGCATTTT	CASSQTGGNQPQHF